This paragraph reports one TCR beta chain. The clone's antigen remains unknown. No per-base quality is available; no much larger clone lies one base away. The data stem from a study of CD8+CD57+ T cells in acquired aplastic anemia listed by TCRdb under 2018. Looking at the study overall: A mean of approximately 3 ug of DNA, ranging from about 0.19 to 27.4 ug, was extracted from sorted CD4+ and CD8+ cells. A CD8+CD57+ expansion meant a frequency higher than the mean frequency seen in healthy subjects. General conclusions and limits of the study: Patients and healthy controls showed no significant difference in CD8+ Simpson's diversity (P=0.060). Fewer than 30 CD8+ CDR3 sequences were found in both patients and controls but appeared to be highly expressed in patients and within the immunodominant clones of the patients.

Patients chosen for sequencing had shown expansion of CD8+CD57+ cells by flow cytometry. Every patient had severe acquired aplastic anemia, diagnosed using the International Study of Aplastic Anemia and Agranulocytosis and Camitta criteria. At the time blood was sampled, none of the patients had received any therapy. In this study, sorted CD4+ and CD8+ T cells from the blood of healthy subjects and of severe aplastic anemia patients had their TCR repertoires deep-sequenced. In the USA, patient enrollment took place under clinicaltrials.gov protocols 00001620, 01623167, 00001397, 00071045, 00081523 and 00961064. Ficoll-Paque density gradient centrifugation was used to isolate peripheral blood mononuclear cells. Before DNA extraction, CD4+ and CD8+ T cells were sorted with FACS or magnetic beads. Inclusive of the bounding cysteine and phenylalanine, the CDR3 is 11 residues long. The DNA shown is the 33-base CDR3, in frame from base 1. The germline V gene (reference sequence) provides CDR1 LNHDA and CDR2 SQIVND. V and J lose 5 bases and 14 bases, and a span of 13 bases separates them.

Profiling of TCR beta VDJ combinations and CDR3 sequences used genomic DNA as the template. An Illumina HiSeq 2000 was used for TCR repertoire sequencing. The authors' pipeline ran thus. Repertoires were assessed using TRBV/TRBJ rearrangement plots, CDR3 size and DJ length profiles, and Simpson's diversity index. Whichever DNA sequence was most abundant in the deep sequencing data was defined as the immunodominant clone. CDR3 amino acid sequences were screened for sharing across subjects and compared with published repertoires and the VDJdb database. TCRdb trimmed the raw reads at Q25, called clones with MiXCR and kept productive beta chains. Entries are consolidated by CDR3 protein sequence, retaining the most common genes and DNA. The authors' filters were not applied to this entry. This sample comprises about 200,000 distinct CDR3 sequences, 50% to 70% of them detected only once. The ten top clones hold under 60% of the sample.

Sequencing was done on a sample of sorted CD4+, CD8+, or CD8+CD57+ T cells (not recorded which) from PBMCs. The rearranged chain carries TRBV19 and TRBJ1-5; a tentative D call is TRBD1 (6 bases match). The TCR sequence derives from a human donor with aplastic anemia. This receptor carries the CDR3 CASSPGVAEHF. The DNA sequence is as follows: TGTGCCAGTAGTCCAGGGGTTGCCGAGCATTTT. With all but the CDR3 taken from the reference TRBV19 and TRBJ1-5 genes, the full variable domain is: DGGITQSPKYLFRKEGQNVTLSCEQNLNHDAMYWYRQDPGQGLRLIYYSQIVNDFQKGDIAEGYSVSREKKESFPLTVTSAQKNPTAFYLCASSPGVAEHFGDGTRLSIL.